One and the same sample provided the 5 T cell receptor beta chains below, sequenced in a study of blood T cell repertoires in COVID-19 (dated by TCRdb to the early 2020s). Preparation of the library involved the immunoSEQ multiplex PCR assay. As stored in TCRdb, this immuneACCESS dataset retains in-frame rearrangements with V and J assigned. A fraction of the clones does not appear; measured against another copy, unresolved V genes explain less than half of the discrepancy, and the remainder lacks a known reason. This sample gives about 160,000 clones in total; about 80% of them show up just once. Of the sample, 20% to 25% is held by the ten largest clones. Sequencing was carried out using peripheral blood. These receptors all come from a woman older than 75 with acute or convalescent COVID-19.

The DNA for the CDR3 is TGTGCCAGCAGCTTGCGTCACCCGGGACAGGGGAACAATGAGCAGTTCTTC. This encodes CASSLRHPGQGNNEQFF. The chain recombines TRBV5-4 with TRBJ2-1; the match to TRBD1 covers 10 bases. The ends lost 1 base at V and 5 bases at J; junction bases unmatched: 9. The CDR3 totals 17 residues. Germline-derived CDR1 and CDR2 are SGHNT and YYREEE (reference sequence).

This clone was observed once. This chain links TRBV1 with TRBJ2-7; the table calls TRBD1, which could not be checked here. TRBV1 is recorded as a pseudogene. The CDR3 is 17 residues long. As DNA, the CDR3 is TGCACCAGTCACGGGACAGGGGCAACCTCAGACCTCTACGAGCAGTACTTC. This encodes CTSHGTGATSDLYEQYF.

The chain is built from TRBV2 and TRBJ1-2, with TRBD1 identical over 8 bases. Germline V lookup: CDR1 SNHLY, CDR2 FYNNEI. The V segment lost 1 base and the J segment 7 bases; nucleotides outside the gene matches: 5. There are 14 residues in the CDR3. The CDR3 DNA reads as TGTGCCAGCAGTGAAGGACAGGGGAAAGGTGGCTACACCTTC. It codes for CASSEGQGKGGYTF.

The chain carries TRBV11-2 and TRBJ1-5; D is perhaps TRBD1 (6 bases). Trimming pared 5 bases from V and 0 bases from J, leaving 14 bases between. This CDR3 is 16 amino acids long. Germline V gives CDR1 SGHAT, CDR2 FQNNGV. CDR3 amino acids: CASSRGTGHSNQPQHF. The CDR3 bases are TGTGCCAGCAGCCGTGGAACAGGGCATAGCAATCAGCCCCAGCATTTT.

This chain links TRBV11-2 with TRBJ2-3; TRBD2 agrees at 10 bases. Germline V gene data show CDR1 as SGHAT and CDR2 as FQNNGV. V shed 5 bases and J 7 bases; nucleotides not matched to a gene: 6. CDR3 length: 14 residues. The CDR3 protein is CASSQREGLNTQYF. In nucleotides, the CDR3 is TGTGCCAGCAGCCAGCGGGAGGGTCTAAATACGCAGTATTTT.